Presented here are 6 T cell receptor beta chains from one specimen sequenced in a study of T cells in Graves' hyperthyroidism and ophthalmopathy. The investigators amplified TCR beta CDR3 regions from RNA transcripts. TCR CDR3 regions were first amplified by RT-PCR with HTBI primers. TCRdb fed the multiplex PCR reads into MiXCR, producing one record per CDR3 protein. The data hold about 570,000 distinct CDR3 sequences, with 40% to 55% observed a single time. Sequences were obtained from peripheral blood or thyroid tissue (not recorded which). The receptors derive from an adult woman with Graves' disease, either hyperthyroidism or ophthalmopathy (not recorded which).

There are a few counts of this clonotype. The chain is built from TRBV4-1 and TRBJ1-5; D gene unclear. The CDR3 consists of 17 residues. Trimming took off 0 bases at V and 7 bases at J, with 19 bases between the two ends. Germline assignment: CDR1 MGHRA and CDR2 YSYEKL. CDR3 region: CASSQDPQASSSQPQHF. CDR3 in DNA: TGCGCCAGCAGCCAAGATCCTCAGGCCAGTTCCTCACAGCCCCAGCATTTT.

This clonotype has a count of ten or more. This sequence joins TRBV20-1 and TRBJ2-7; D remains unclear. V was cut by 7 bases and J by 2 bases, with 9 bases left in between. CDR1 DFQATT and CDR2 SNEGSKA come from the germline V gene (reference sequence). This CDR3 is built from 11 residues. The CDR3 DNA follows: TGCAGTGTTCGGTTAACCTACGAGCAGTACTTC. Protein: CSVRLTYEQYF.

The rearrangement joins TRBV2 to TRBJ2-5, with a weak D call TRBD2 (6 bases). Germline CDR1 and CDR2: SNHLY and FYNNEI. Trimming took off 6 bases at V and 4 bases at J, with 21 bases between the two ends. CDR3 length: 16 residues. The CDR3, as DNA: TGTGCCAGCAGCCCCGGTATCGGGAGTTCTGGAGAGACCCAGTACTTC. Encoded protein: CASSPGIGSSGETQYF.

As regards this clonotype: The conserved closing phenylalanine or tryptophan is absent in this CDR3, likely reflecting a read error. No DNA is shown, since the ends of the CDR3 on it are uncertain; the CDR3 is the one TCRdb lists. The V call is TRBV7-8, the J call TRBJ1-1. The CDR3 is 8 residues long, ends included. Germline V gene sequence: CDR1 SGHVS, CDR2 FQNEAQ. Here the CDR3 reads CASSLAFS.

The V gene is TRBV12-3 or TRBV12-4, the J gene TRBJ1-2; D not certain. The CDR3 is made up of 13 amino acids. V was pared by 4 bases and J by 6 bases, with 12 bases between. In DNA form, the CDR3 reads TGTGCCAGCAGTTCTAGCCATGGGAATGGCTACACCTTC. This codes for CASSSSHGNGYTF.

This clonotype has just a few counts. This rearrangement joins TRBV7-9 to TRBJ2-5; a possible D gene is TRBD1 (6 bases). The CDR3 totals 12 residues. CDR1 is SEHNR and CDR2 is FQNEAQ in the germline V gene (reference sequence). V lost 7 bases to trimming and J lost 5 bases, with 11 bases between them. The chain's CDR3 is CASTAGVETQYF. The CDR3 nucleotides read TGTGCCAGCACGGCAGGGGTTGAGACCCAGTACTTC. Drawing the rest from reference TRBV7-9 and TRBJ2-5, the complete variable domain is DTGVSQNPRHKITKRGQNVTFRCDPISEHNRLYWYRQTLGQGPEFLTYFQNEAQLEKSRLLSDRFSAERPKGSFSTLEIQRTEQGDSAMYLCASTAGVETQYFGPGTRLLVL.